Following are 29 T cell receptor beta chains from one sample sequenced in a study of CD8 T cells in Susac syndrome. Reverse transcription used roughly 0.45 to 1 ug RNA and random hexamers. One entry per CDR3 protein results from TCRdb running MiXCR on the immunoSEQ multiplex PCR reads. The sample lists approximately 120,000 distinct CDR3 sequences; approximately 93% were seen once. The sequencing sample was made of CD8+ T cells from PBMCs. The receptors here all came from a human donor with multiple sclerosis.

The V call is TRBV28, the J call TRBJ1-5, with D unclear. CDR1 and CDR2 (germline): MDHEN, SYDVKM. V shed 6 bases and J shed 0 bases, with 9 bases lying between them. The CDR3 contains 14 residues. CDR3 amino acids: CASRGWDSNQPQHF. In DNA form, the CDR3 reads TGTGCCAGCAGGGGCTGGGATAGCAATCAGCCCCAGCATTTT.

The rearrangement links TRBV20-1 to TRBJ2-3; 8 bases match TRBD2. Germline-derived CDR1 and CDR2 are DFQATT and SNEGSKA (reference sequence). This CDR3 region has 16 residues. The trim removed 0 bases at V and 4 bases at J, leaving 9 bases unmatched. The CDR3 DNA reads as TGCAGTGCTAGAGATCTGGGCGGGAGGTCCGCAGATACGCAGTATTTT. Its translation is CSARDLGGRSADTQYF.

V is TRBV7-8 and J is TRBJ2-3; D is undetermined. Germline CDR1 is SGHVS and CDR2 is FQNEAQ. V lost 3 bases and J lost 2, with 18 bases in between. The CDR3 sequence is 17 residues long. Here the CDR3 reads CASSFRIPLKTTDTQYF. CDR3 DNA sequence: TGTGCCAGCAGCTTTCGGATCCCACTTAAAACCACAGATACGCAGTATTTT.

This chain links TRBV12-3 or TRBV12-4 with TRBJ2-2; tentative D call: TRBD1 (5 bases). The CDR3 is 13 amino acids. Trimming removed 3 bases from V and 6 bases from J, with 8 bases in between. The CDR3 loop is CASSLDISGELFF. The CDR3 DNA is TGTGCCAGCAGTTTGGACATTTCCGGGGAGCTGTTTTTT.

CDR3 region: CASSLGGSGDEKLFF. The CDR3 DNA reads TGTGCCAGCAGCTTAGGGGGTTCGGGCGATGAAAAACTGTTTTTT. This rearrangement joins TRBV7-9 to TRBJ1-4, with D hard to call. The V gene lost 1 base and the J gene lost 6 bases, with 12 bases spanning the gap. This CDR3 has 15 amino acids. Germline-derived CDR1 and CDR2 are SEHNR and FQNEAQ (reference sequence).

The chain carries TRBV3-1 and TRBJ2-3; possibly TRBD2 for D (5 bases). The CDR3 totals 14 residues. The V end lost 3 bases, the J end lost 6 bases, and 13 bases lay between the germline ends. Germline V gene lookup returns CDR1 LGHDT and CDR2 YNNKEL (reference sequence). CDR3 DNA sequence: TGTGCCAGCAGCCAGTCGGGATTGGCGGATACGCAGTATTTT. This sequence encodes CASSQSGLADTQYF.

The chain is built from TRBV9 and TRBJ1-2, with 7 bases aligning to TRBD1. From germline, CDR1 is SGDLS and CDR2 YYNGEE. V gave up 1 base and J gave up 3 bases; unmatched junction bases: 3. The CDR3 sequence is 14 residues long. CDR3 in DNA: TGTGCCAGCAGCGTACGGGGGACAGACTATGGCTACACCTTC. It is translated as CASSVRGTDYGYTF.

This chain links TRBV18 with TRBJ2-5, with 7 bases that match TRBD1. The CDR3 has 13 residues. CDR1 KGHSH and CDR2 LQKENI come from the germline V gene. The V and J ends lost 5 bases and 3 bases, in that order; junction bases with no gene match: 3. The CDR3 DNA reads TGTGCCAGCTCAGGGGACAGAAAAGAGACCCAGTACTTC. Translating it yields CASSGDRKETQYF.

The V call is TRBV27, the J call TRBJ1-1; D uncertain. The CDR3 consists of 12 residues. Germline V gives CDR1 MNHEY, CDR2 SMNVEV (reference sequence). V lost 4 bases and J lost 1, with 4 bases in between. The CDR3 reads CASSSGNTEAFF. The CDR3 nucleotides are TGTGCCAGCAGTTCCGGGAACACTGAAGCTTTCTTT.

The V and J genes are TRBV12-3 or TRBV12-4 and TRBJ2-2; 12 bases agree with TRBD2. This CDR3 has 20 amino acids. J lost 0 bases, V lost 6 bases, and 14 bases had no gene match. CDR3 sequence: CASSPPLLAGGPPNTGELFF. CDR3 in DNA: TGTGCCAGCAGCCCCCCCCTCCTAGCGGGGGGGCCCCCGAACACCGGGGAGCTGTTTTTT.

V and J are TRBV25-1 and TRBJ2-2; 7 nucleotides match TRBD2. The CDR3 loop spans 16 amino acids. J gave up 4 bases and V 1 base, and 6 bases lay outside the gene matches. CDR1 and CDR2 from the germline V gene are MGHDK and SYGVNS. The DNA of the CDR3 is TGTGCCAGCAGTGAATTATGGGAGGGCGGCACCGGGGAGCTGTTTTTT. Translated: CASSELWEGGTGELFF.

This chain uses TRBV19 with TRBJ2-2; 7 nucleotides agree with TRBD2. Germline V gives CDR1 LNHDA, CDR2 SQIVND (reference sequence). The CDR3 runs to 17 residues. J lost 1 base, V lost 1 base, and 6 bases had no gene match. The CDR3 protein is CASSIVPSGVNTGELFF. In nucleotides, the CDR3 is TGTGCCAGTAGTATAGTGCCCAGCGGGGTGAACACCGGGGAGCTGTTTTTT.

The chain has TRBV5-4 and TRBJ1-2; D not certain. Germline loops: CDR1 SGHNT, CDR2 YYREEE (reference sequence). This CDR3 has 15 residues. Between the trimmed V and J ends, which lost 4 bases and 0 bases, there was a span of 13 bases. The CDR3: CASSPGAATNYGYTF. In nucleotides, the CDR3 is TGTGCCAGCAGCCCGGGAGCGGCTACTAACTATGGCTACACCTTC.

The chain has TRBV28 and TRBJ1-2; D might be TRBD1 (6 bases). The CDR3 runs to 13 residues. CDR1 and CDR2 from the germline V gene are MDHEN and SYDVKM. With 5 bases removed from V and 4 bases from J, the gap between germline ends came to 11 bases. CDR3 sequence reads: CASSPGVGYGYTF. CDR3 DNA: TGTGCCAGCAGTCCAGGGGTGGGCTATGGCTACACCTTC.

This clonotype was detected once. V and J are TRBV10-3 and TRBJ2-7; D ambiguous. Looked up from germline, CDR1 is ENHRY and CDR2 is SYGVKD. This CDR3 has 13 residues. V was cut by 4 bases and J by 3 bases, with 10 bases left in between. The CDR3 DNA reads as TGTGCCATCAGTGCCGGGCCAAACTACGAGCAGTACGTC. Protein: CAISAGPNYEQYV.

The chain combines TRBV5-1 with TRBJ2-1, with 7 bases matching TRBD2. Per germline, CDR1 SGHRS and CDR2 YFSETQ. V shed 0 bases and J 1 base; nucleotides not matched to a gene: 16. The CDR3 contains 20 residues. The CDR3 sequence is CASSLAGELGAGQSYNEQFF. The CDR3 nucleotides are TGCGCCAGCAGCTTGGCCGGGGAGCTAGGAGCGGGGCAGTCCTACAATGAGCAGTTCTTC.

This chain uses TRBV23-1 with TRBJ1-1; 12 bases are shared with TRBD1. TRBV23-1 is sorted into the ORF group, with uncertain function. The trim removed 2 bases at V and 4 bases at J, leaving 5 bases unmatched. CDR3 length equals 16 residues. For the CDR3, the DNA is TGCGCCAGCAGTCAAGCCGGGACAGGGGGCGGCACTGAAGCTTTCTTT. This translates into CASSQAGTGGGTEAFF.

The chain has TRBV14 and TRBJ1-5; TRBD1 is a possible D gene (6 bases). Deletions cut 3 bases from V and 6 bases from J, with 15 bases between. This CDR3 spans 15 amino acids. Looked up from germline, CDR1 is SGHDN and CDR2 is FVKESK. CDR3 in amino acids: CASSHQQGRGQPQHF. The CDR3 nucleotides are TGTGCCAGCAGCCATCAACAGGGAAGAGGTCAGCCCCAGCATTTT.

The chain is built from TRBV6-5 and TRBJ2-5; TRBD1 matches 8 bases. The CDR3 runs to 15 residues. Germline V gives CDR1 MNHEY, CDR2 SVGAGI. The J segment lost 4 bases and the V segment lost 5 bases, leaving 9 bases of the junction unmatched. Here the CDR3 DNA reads TGTGCCAGCAGTACCCGGACAGGGAGTTTAGAGACCCAGTACTTC. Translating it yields CASSTRTGSLETQYF.

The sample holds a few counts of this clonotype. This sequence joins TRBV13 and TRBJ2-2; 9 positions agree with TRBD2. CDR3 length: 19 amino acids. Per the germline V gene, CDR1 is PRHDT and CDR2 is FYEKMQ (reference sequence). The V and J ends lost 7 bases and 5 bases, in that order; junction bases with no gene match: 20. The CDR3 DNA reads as TGTGCCAGCACCCCATCGGGCACTAGCGGGCCTAGAAGAACCGGGGAGCTGTTTTTT. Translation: CASTPSGTSGPRRTGELFF.

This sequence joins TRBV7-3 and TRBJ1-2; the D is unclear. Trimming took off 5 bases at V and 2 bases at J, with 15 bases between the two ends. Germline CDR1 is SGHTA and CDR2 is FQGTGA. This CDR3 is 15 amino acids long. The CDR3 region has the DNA TGTGCCAGCAGCCCCCTCCCCCCATTGAACTATGGCTACACCTTC. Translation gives CASSPLPPLNYGYTF.

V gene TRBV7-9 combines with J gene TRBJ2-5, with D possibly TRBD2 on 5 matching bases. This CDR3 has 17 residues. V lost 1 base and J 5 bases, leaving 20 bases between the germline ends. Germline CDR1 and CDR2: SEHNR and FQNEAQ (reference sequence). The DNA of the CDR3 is TGTGCCAGCAGCTTAGATCTTGCTGCACTAGTTCAGGAGACCCAGTACTTC. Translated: CASSLDLAALVQETQYF.

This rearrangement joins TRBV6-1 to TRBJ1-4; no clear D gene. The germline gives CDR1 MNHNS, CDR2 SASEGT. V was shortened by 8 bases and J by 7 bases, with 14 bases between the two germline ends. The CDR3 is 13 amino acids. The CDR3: CASLLRAGEKLFF. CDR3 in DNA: TGTGCCAGCCTATTAAGGGCGGGTGAAAAACTGTTTTTT.

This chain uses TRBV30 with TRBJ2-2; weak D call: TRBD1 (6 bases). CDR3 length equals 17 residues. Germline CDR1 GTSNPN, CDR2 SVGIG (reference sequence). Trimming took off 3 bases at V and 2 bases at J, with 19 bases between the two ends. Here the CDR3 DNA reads TGTGCCTGGAGATCACCTAGGCCGGGACATAACACCGGGGAGCTGTTTTTT. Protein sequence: CAWRSPRPGHNTGELFF.

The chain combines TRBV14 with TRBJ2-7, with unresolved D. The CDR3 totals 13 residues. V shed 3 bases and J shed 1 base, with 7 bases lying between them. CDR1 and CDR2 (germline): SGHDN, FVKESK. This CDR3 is CASSQFRSYEQYF. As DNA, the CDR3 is TGTGCCAGCAGCCAGTTCCGGTCCTACGAGCAGTACTTC.

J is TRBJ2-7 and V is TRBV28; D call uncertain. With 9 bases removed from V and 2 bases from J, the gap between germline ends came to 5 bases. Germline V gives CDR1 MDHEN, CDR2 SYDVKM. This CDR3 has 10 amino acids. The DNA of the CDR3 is TGTGCCAGTCGTGCCTACGAGCAGTACTTC. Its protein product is CASRAYEQYF.

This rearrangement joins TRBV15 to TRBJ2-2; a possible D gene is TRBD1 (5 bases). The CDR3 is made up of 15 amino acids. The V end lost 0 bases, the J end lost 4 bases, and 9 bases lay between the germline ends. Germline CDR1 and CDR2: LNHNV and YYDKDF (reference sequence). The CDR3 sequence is CATSRDRQTTGELFF. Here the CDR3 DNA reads TGTGCCACCAGCAGAGATCGACAGACCACCGGGGAGCTGTTTTTT.

DNA of the CDR3: TGTGCCAGCAGCTTAGGTGTGGCAGCCGACAATGAGCAGTTCTTC. This translates into CASSLGVAADNEQFF. This sequence joins TRBV7-2 and TRBJ2-1; D is undetermined. V was cut by 1 base and J by 5 bases, with 12 bases left in between. CDR3 size: 15 residues. Germline V gene sequence: CDR1 SGHTA, CDR2 FQGNSA.

CDR3 loop: CASSPVEGSSYNEQFF. CDR3 nucleotide sequence: TGTGCCAGCAGTCCAGTCGAGGGGAGCTCCTACAATGAGCAGTTCTTC. This sequence joins TRBV28 and TRBJ2-1, with D possibly called TRBD1 or TRBD2 (5 bases each). Trimming took off 5 bases at V and 0 bases at J, with 14 bases between the two ends. Germline V CDR1 and CDR2: MDHEN, SYDVKM. CDR3 length: 16 residues.